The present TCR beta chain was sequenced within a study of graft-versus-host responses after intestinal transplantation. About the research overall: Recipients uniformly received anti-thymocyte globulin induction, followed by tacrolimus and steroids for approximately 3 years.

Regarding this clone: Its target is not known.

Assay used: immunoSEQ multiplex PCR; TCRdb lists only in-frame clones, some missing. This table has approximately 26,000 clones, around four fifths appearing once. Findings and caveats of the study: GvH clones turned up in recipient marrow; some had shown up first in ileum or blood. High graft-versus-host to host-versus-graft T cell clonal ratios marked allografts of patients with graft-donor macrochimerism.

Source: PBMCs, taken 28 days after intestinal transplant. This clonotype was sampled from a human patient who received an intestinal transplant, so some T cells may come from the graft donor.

The CDR3 protein is CASLTFSGANVLTF. Written as DNA, the CDR3 is TGTGCCAGCTTGACTTTCTCTGGGGCCAACGTCCTGACTTTC. The chain couples TRBV6-1 to TRBJ2-6; D is unclear. The germline CDR1 and CDR2 sequences are MNHNS and SASEGT. Deletions cut 8 bases from V and 0 bases from J, with 8 bases between. The CDR3 runs to 14 residues.